This T cell receptor beta chain was found in a study of blood T cell repertoires in COVID-19. Study details: Whether acute or convalescent, the COVID-19 samples came from the United States, Italy and Spain. PBMCs, B-cell-depleted T cells, or T cells provided the cDNA or gDNA that made up the material.

Authors' data handling: Researchers report that nucleated cell counts were estimated from reference gene primer amplification. Profiling relied on immunoSEQ multiplex PCR, and the TCRdb table lists in-frame clones only, not all of them. For V, J and clone size, that table is used; D and trimming come from the DNA. The data contain approximately 260,000 clones, 80% to 90% of them singletons. This clone was picked up a small number of times. This TCR was sampled from a woman aged 40-49 years with acute or convalescent COVID-19. The sample was peripheral blood.

The CDR3 reads CASQGDNYGYTF. CDR3 DNA: TGTGCCAGTCAGGGGGACAACTATGGCTACACCTTC. The V and J genes are TRBV19 and TRBJ1-2, with 7 bases fitting TRBD1. CDR1 and CDR2 (germline): LNHDA, SQIVND (reference sequence). V lost 8 bases to trimming and J lost 2 bases; unmatched junction nucleotides: 2. The CDR3 has 12 amino acids.